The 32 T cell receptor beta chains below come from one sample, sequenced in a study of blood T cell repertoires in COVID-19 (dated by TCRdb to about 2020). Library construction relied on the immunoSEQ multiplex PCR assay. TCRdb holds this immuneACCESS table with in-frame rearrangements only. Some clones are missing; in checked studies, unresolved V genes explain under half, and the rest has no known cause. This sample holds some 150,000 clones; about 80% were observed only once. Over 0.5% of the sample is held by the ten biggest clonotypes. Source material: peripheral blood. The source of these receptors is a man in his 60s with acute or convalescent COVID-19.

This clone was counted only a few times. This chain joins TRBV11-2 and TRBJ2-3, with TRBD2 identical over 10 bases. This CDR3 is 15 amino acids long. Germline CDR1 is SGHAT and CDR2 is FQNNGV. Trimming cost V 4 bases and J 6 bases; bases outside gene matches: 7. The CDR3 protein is CASSSSGGAGDTQYF. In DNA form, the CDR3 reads TGTGCCAGCAGCTCGAGCGGGGGGGCAGGGGATACGCAGTATTTT.

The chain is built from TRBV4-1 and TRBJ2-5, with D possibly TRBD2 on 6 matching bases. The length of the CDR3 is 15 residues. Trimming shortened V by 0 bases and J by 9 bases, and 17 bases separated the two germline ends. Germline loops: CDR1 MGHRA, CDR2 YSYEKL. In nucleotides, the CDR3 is TGCGCCAGCAGCCAAGACCGAAAGGCGGGGAACTCCCAGTACTTC. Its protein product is CASSQDRKAGNSQYF.

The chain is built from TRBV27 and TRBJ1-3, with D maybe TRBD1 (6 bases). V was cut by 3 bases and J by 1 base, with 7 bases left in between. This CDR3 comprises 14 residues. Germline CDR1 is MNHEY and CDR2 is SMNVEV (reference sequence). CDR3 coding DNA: TGTGCCAGCAGTTTCAGGGGATCTGGAAACACCATATATTTT. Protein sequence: CASSFRGSGNTIYF.

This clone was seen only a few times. The CDR3 nucleotides read TGCAGCGTTGATTTCGGACTAGGACGGGAGACCCAGTACTTC. It specifies CSVDFGLGRETQYF. The chain recombines TRBV29-1 with TRBJ2-5, with 7 bases fitting TRBD2. CDR3 length: 14 amino acids. From germline, CDR1 is SQVTM and CDR2 ANQGSEA. J was trimmed by 5 bases and V by 3 bases; bases with no gene match: 9.

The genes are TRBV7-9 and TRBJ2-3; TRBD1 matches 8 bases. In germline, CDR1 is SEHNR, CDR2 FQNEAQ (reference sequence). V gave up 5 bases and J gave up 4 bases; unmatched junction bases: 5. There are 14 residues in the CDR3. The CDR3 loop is CASSQDRVADTQYF. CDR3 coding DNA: TGTGCCAGCAGCCAGGACAGGGTGGCAGATACGCAGTATTTT.

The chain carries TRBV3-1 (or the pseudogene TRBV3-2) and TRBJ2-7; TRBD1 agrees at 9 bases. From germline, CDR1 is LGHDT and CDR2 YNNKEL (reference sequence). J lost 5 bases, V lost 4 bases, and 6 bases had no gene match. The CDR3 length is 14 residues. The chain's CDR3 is CASSLPGQGNEQYF. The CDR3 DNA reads TGTGCCAGCAGCCTGCCGGGACAGGGCAACGAGCAGTACTTC.

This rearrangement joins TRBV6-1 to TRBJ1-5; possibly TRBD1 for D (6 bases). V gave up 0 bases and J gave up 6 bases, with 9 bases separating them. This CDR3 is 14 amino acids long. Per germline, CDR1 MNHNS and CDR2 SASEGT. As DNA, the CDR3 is TGTGCCAGCAGTGAAGCAGGGGGGGGTCAGCCCCAGCATTTT. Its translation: CASSEAGGGQPQHF.

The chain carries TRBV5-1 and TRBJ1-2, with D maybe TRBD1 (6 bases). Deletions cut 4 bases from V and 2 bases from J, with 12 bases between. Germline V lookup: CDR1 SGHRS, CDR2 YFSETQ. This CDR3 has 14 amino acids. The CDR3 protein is CASSLRQANYGYTF. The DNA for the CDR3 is TGCGCCAGCAGCCTCCGACAGGCCAACTATGGCTACACCTTC.

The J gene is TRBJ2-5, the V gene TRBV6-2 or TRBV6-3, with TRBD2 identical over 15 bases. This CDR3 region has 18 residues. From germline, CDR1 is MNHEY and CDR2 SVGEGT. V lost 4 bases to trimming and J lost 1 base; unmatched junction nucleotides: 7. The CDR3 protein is CASSFLGLAGGLQETQYF. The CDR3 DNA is TGTGCCAGCAGTTTCCTGGGACTAGCGGGGGGCCTCCAAGAGACCCAGTACTTC.

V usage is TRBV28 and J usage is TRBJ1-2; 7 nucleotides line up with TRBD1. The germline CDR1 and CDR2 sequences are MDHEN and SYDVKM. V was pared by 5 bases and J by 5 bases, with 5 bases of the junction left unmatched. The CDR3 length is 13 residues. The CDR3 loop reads CASSRDRRYGYTF. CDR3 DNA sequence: TGTGCCAGCAGTCGGGACAGACGTTATGGCTACACCTTC.

CDR3 protein: CASRQGYGYTF. As DNA, the CDR3 is TGTGCCAGCAGACAGGGCTATGGCTACACCTTC. This sequence joins TRBV3-1 (or the pseudogene TRBV3-2) and TRBJ1-2, with D possibly being TRBD1 (6 bases). V lost 6 bases and J 4 bases, leaving 6 bases between the germline ends. CDR1 LGHDT and CDR2 YNNKEL come from the germline V gene (reference sequence). The length of the CDR3 is 11 residues.

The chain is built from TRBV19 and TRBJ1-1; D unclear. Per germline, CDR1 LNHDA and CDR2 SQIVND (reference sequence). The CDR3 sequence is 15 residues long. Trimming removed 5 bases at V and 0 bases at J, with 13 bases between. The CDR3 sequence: CASSSSLRMNTEAFF. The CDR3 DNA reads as TGTGCCAGTAGTTCGTCCTTGAGAATGAACACTGAAGCTTTCTTT. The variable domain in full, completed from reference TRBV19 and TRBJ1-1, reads DGGITQSPKYLFRKEGQNVTLSCEQNLNHDAMYWYRQDPGQGLRLIYYSQIVNDFQKGDIAEGYSVSREKKESFPLTVTSAQKNPTAFYLCASSSSLRMNTEAFFGQGTRLTVV.

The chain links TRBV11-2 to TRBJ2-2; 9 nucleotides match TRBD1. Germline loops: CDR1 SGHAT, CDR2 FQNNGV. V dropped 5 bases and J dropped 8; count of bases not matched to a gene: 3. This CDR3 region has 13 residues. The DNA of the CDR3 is TGTGCCAGCAGCCGGGACAGGGTGGGGGAGCTGTTTTTT. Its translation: CASSRDRVGELFF.

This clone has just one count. CDR3 region: CASGYGAGGAETQYF. In nucleotides, the CDR3 is TGTGCTAGTGGATACGGAGCGGGGGGAGCAGAGACCCAGTACTTC. This sequence joins TRBV12-5 and TRBJ2-5; TRBD2 aligns across 9 bases. V dropped 6 bases and J dropped 4; count of bases not matched to a gene: 9. CDR3 length: 15 amino acids. In germline, CDR1 is LGHNT, CDR2 FRNRAP.

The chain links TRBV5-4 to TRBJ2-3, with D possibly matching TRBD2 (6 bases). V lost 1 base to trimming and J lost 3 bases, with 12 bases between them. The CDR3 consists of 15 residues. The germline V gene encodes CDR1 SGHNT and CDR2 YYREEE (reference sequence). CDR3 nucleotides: TGTGCCAGCAGCTTGTATCGCGGGACTACAGATACGCAGTATTTT. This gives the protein CASSLYRGTTDTQYF.

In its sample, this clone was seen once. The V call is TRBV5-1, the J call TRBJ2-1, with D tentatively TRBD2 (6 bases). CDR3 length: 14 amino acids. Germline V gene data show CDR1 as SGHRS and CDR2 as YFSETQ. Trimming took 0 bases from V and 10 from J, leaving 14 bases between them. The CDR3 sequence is CASSLEGTGYEQFF. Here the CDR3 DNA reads TGCGCCAGCAGCTTGGAGGGGACTGGGTACGAGCAGTTCTTC.

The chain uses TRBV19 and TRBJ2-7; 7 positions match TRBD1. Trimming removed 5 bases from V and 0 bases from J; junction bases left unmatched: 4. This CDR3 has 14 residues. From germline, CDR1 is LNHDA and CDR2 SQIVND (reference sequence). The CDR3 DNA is TGTGCCAGTAGTCCCCGGGACAGCTCCTACGAGCAGTACTTC. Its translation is CASSPRDSSYEQYF.

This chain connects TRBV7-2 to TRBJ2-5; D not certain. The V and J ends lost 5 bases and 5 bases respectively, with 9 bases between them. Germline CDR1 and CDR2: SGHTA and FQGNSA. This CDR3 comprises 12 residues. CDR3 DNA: TGTGCCAGCAGCCAACTCGGGGAGACCCAGTACTTC. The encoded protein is CASSQLGETQYF. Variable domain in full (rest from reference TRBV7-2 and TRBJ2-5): GAGVSQSPSNKVTEKGKDVELRCDPISGHTALYWYRQSLGQGLEFLIYFQGNSAPDKSGLPSDRFSAERTGGSVSTLTIQRTQQEDSAVYLCASSQLGETQYFGPGTRLLVL.

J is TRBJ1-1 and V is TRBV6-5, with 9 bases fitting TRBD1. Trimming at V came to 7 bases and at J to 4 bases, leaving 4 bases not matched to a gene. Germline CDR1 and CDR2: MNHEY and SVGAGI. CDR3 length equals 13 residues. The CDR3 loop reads CASKVQGATEAFF. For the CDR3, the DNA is TGTGCCAGCAAAGTACAGGGGGCCACTGAAGCTTTCTTT.

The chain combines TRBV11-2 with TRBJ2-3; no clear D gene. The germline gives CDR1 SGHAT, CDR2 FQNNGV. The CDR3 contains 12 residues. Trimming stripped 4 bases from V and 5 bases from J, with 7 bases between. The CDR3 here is CASSSLVDTQYF. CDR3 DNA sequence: TGTGCCAGCAGCTCCTTAGTAGATACGCAGTATTTT.

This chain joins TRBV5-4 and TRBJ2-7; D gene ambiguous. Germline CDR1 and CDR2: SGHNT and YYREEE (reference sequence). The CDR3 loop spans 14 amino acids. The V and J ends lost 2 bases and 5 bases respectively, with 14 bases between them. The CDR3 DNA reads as TGTGCCAGCAGCTTAGGTAGTGTGGGCGACGAGCAGTACTTC. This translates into CASSLGSVGDEQYF.

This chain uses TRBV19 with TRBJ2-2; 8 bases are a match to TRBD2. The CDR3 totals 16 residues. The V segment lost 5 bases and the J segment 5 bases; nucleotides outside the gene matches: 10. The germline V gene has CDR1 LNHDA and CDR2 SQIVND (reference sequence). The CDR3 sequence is CASSLTGRGGTGELFF. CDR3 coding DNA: TGTGCCAGTAGTCTCACCGGGAGGGGTGGGACCGGGGAGCTGTTTTTT.

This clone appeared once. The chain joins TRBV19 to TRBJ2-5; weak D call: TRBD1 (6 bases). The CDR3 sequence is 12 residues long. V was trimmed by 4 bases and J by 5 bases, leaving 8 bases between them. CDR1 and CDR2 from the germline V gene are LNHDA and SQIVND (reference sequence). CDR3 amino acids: CASSTGVETQYF. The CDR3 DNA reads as TGTGCCAGTAGTACAGGGGTTGAGACCCAGTACTTC.

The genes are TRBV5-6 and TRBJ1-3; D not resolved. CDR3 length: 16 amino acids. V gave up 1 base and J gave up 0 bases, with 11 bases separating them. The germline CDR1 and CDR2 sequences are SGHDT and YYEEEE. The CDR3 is CASSLRIQFSGNTIYF. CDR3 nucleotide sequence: TGTGCCAGCAGCTTGAGGATACAGTTCTCTGGAAACACCATATATTTT. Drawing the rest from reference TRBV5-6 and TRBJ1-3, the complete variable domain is DAGVTQSPTHLIKTRGQQVTLRCSPKSGHDTVSWYQQALGQGPQFIFQYYEEEERQRGNFPDRFSGHQFPNYSSELNVNALLLGDSALYLCASSLRIQFSGNTIYFGEGSWLTVV.

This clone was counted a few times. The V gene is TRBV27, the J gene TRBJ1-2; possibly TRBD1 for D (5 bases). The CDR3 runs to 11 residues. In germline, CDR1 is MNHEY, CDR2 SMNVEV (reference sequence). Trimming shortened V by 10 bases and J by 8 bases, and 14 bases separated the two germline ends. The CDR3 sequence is CATGRDRGYTF. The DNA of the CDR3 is TGTGCCACAGGGCGGGATCGAGGCTACACCTTC.

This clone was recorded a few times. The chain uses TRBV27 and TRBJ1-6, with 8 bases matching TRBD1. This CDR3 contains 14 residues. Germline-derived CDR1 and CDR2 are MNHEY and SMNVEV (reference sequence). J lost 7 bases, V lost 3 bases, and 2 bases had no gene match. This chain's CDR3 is CASSFNRGNSPLHF. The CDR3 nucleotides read TGTGCCAGCAGTTTCAACAGGGGGAATTCACCCCTCCACTTT.

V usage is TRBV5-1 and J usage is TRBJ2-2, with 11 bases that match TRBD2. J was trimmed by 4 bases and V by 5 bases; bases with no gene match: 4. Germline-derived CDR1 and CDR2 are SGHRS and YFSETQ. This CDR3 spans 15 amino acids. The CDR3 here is CASRILAGVTGELFF. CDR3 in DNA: TGCGCCAGCAGGATACTAGCGGGAGTCACCGGGGAGCTGTTTTTT.

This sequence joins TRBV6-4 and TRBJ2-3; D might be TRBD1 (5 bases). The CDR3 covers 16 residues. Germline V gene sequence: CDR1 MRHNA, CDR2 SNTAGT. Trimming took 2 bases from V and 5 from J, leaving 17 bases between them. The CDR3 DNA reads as TGTGCCAGCAGTGACCGCCCGCCAGGGTCCGGAGATACGCAGTATTTT. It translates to CASSDRPPGSGDTQYF.

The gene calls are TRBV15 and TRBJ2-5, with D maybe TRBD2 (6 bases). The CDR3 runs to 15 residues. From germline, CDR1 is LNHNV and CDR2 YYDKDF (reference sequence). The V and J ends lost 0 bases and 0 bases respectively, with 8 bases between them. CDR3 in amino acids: CATSREGRNQETQYF. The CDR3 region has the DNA TGTGCCACCAGCAGAGAAGGGAGGAACCAAGAGACCCAGTACTTC.

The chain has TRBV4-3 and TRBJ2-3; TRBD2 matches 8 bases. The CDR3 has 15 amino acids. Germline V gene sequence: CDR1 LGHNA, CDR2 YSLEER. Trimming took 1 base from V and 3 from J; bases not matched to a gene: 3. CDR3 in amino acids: CASSQGTSLTDTQYF. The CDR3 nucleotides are TGCGCCAGCAGCCAAGGGACTAGCCTAACAGATACGCAGTATTTT.

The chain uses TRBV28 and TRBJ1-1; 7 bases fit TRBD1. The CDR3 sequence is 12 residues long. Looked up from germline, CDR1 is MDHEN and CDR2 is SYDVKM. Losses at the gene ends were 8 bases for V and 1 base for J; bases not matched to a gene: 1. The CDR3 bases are TGTGCCAGCCGGGACAGGAACACTGAAGCTTTCTTT. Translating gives CASRDRNTEAFF.

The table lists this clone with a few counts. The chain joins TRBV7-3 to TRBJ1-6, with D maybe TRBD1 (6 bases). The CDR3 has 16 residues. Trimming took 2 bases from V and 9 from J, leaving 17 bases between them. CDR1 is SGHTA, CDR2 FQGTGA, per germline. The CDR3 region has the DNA TGTGCCAGCAGCTTATCGGCTGTACAGGGAGCTTCACCCCTCCACTTT. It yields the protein CASSLSAVQGASPLHF. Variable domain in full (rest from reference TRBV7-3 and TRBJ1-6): GAGVSQTPSNKVTEKGKYVELRCDPISGHTALYWYRQSLGQGPEFLIYFQGTGAADDSGLPNDRFFAVRPEGSVSTLKIQRTERGDSAVYLCASSLSAVQGASPLHFGNGTRLTVT.